What follows is one T cell receptor (beta chain) and its context. Antigen specificity is unknown. These data originate in a study of Tregs in tolerant kidney transplant recipients. On the study more broadly: Sorting of CD4+CD25+CD127- cells followed approximately three-day belatacept mixed lymphocyte reactions, sometimes with approximately five-day graft donor restimulation.

Broader study findings: Activated donor B cell expansion appeared to reveal the most relevant donor-specific TCRbeta repertoire. Findings come from small patient numbers and require larger validation. Biological reproducibility was not directly addressed in this study.

Generated by immunoSEQ multiplex PCR, the TCRdb table keeps only in-frame clones and is missing some. The sample lists tens of thousands of clones; less than 97% were seen once. The CDR3 is made up of 12 amino acids. J was trimmed by 9 bases and V by 4 bases; bases with no gene match: 3. CDR1 is MNHEY and CDR2 is SVGAGI in the germline V gene. This receptor was obtained from a human donor in good health. Input material: Tregs from blood cultured with allogeneic cells. The genes are TRBV6-5 and TRBJ1-1, with TRBD1 matching over 9 bases. CDR3 nucleotide sequence: TGTGCCAGCAGTTTCGGACAGGGGCAAGCTTTCTTT. Residues: CASSFGQGQAFF.